This paragraph covers one TCR beta chain sequence. Its antigen remains unidentified. Base qualities are not at hand, and no much larger clone is one base apart. This sample was included in a study of CD8 T cells in Susac syndrome (dated by TCRdb to about 2019). Regarding the study in general: Of the Susac syndrome patients who were sequenced, under 10 were in clinical remission while 5 or 6 had clinically active disease. At blood withdrawal, Susac syndrome patients were either therapy-naive, taking corticosteroids (in some cases with IVIg as well), or taking IVIg alone. Whether CD8+ T cell activation and differentiation in Susac syndrome was antigen driven was tested using repertoire sequencing.

Peripheral blood CD8+ and CD4+ T cells from healthy donors, Susac syndrome patients and multiple sclerosis patients were profiled using high-throughput TCR beta sequencing. The Susac syndrome patients fulfilled recently defined diagnostic criteria for definite or probable disease. Bulk CD8+ and CD4+ T cells were purified by magnetic negative isolation, while CD8+ TEMRA cells were enriched using FACS. Blood was drawn into EDTA tubes, processed within 24 hours, and PBMCs were isolated by density gradient centrifugation. PBMCs intended for TCR sequencing were frozen in liquid nitrogen and were later thawed in a 37 degrees C water bath. Purity of sorted or isolated CD4+, CD8+ and CD8+ TEMRA cells was at least 90%. RNA was extracted using the RNeasy kit, and roughly 0.5 to 1 microgram was reverse transcribed with random hexamers. The immunoSEQ multiplex PCR assay, which covers 54 Vbeta and 13 Jbeta segments, was used to amplify TCR beta CDR3 regions. Bias from PCR amplification was corrected by using a synthetic template baseline for primer optimization and for computational correction. The study's own analysis went as follows. Only productive sequences were kept, with reads annotated to V, D and J genes according to IMGT and analyzed in immunoSEQ Analyzer. Clonality was calculated as one minus the Shannon entropy normalized by log2 of the number of productive unique sequences. For each patient and control, public and private clones were evaluated within the 100 most prevalent clones. Susac-specific clones were defined as absent from healthy and MS cohorts, 850 to 1,300 published viral clones and other ImmuneACCESS disease sequences. The public reads were run again by TCRdb, first through fastp at Q25 and then through MiXCR, and only productive beta chains were kept. Every CDR3 protein is listed once, alongside the most common genes and DNA of its rows. In this record, the V and J calls reflect TCRdb's handling and not the investigators' own analysis. This sample holds under 200,000 distinct CDR3 sequences; about 96% were observed only once. The ten largest clonotypes hold around 0.12% of the sample.

Study-wide findings and limitations: The TCR sequencing and HLA analysis was acknowledged to have included a relatively small number of individuals. In patients with Susac syndrome, the CD4+ T cell repertoire showed no detectable clonal expansion.

Germline trimming amounts to 5 bases on V and 1 base on J, with 9 as the count of junction bases outside the gene matches. CDR1 and CDR2, per the germline V gene, are MNHEY and SVGEGT. The CDR3 numbers 17 residues from cysteine through phenylalanine. Kept here is only the CDR3 DNA, which spans 51 bases and is read in frame from base 1. Input material: CD4+ T cells from PBMCs. This sequence originates from a human donor with Susac syndrome. Here the chain combines TRBV6-2 or TRBV6-3 and TRBJ2-1; a stretch of 9 junction bases matches TRBD2. The CDR3 amino acid sequence is: CASSRLAVIRSYNEQFF. The nucleotide sequence reads TGTGCCAGCAGTCGACTAGCGGTGATCCGGTCCTACAATGAGCAGTTCTTC.